A single sample is the source of the 4 T cell receptor beta chains below, sequenced in a study of T cell responses to AZD1222 COVID-19 vaccine. Some clones are missing from TCRdb's copy, which holds only in-frame ones; the method was immunoSEQ multiplex PCR. Among about 170,000 clones listed, around nine tenths were seen once. The sample consisted of peripheral blood, taken on day 0 of AZD1222 vaccination. The receptors shown here come from an adult in good health.

The chain couples TRBV5-1 to TRBJ2-1; 15 nucleotides line up with TRBD2. V shed 8 bases, J shed 3 bases, and the junction held 9 bases outside the gene matches. This CDR3 comprises 17 residues. CDR1 is SGHRS, CDR2 YFSETQ, per germline. CDR3 DNA: TGCGCCAGTGACGTGGGACTAGCGGGGGGCCACTACAATGAGCAGTTCTTC. This translates into CASDVGLAGGHYNEQFF.

This chain connects TRBV19 to TRBJ2-7, with TRBD1 identical over 7 bases. CDR3 length equals 12 residues. Trimming cost V 6 bases and J 3 bases; bases outside gene matches: 2. The germline CDR1 and CDR2 sequences are LNHDA and SQIVND (reference sequence). The CDR3 region is CASRDRYYEQYF. The CDR3 bases are TGTGCCAGTAGGGACAGGTACTACGAGCAGTACTTC.

The CDR3 DNA reads as TGTGCCAGCAGTGAAGGCAGGGCTCAGCCCCAGCATTTT. This sequence encodes CASSEGRAQPQHF. The chain joins TRBV2 to TRBJ1-5; tentatively, D is TRBD1 (5 bases). The CDR3 is 13 residues long. The germline V gene has CDR1 SNHLY and CDR2 FYNNEI. Trimming removed 1 base from V and 6 bases from J, with 7 bases in between.

This rearrangement joins TRBV30 to TRBJ1-2; D is ambiguous. Trimming pared 8 bases from V and 7 bases from J, leaving 11 bases between. The germline gives CDR1 GTSNPN, CDR2 SVGIG (reference sequence). The CDR3 length is 10 residues. As DNA, the CDR3 is TGTGCCGCGGACCCCACTGGCTACACCTTC. This encodes CAADPTGYTF.